This paragraph covers one T cell receptor (beta chain) sequence. This entry is derived from a study of beta chain features in type 1 diabetes. What was sequenced were expressed TCRB transcripts, since all of the isolated RNA had been reverse transcribed. The assay was immunoSEQ multiplex PCR, and TCRdb's table has in-frame clones only and misses some. The sample shows some 300,000 clones, around 7.8% of them seen only once. Source material: central memory CD4+ T cells from blood. The clonotype originates from a young woman in good health.

CDR3: CASSLGQGELFF. Here the CDR3 DNA reads TGTGCCAGCAGCTTAGGACAGGGTGAGCTGTTTTTT. The chain uses TRBV7-2 and TRBJ2-2; 7 bases match TRBD1. The CDR3 runs to 12 residues. Germline CDR1 is SGHTA and CDR2 is FQGNSA. The V and J ends lost 1 base and 11 bases, in that order; junction bases with no gene match: 1.